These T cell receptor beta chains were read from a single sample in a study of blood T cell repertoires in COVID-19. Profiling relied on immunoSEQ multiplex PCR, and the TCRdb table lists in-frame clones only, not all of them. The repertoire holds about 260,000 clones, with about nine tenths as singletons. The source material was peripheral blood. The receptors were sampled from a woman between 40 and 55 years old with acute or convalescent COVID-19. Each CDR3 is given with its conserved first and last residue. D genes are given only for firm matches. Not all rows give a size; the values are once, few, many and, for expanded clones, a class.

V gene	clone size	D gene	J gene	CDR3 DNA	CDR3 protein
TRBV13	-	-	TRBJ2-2	TGTGCCAGCAGCACCCAGAGGAGTGAGCTGTTTTTT	CASSTQRSELFF
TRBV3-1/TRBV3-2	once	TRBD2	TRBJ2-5	TGTGCCAGCAAAGAGCGGGCGGGGGGGAGAGAGACCCAGTACTTC	CASKERAGGRETQYF
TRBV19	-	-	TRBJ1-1	TGTGCCAGTACTAGGATGAACACTGAAGCTTTCTTT	CASTRMNTEAFF
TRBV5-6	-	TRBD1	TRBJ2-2	TGTGCCAGCAGCACCGGGACAGGGGGCGGAACTGGGGAGCTGTTTTTT	CASSTGTGGGTGELFF
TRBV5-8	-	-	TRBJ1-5	TGTGCCAGCAGCCAGATTTATAGCAATCAGCCCCAGCATTTT	CASSQIYSNQPQHF
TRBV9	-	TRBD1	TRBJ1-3	TGTGCCAGCAGGATCCCGGGACAGGGGGCAAACACCATATATTTT	CASRIPGQGANTIYF
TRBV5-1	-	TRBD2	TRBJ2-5	TGCGCCAGCAGCACCGGACTAGCGGGGGGCGGGGAGACCCAGTACTTC	CASSTGLAGGGETQYF
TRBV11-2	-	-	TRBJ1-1	TGTGCCAGCAGCTTAGTTAGGGGCCCGGACCCTGAAGCTTTCTTT	CASSLVRGPDPEAFF
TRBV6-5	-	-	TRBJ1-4	TGTGCCATGTCTTCGGGGGTGAGTGAAAAACTGTTTTTT	CAMSSGVSEKLFF
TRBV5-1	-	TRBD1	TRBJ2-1	TGCGCCAGCAGCCCGGGATTCCGAGGGGGCGATGAGCAGTTCTTC	CASSPGFRGGDEQFF
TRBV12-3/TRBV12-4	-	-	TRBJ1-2	TGTGCCAGCAGCTTACCTTCAGGGGTTGGCTACACCTTC	CASSLPSGVGYTF
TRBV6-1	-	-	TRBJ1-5	TGTGCCAGCAGTGGTCCTCATGCTGGGGCCCTGAGCAATCAGCCCCAGCATTTT	CASSGPHAGALSNQPQHF
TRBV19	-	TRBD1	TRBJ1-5	TGTGCCAGTAGTGGGGACAGGGATTTACAGCCCCAGCATTTT	CASSGDRDLQPQHF
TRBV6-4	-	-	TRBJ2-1	TGTGCCAGCAGTGACTCGAAGAGACTAGAGCAGTTCTTC	CASSDSKRLEQFF
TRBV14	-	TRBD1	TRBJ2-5	TGTGCCAGCAGCCCGGGACAGATATTCCAAGAGACCCAGTACTTC	CASSPGQIFQETQYF
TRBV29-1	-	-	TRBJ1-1	TGCAGCGTCGGGGGGCACATGAACACTGAAGCTTTCTTT	CSVGGHMNTEAFF
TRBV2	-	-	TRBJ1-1	TGTGCCAGCAGTGATATATACACTGAAGCTTTCTTT	CASSDIYTEAFF
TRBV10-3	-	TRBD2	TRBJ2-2	TGTGCCACCTTAGCCTCTGGTAGCGGGGGGCATACCGGGGAGCTGTTTTTT	CATLASGSGGHTGELFF
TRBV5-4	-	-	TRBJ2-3	TGTGCCAGCAGCTTGGGAGGATTTGCGGTGAGCACAGATACGCAGTATTTT	CASSLGGFAVSTDTQYF
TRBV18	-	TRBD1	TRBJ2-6	TGTGCCAGCTCACCACAGGGGGCATCTGGGGCCAACGTCCTGACTTTC	CASSPQGASGANVLTF
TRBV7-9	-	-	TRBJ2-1	TGTGCCAGCAGCTTAAGCCAACCGTCCTCCTACAATGAGCAGTTCTTC	CASSLSQPSSYNEQFF
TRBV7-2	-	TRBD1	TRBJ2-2	TGTGCCAGCAGTACAGGGGGCCGGGGAAACACCGGGGAGCTGTTTTTT	CASSTGGRGNTGELFF
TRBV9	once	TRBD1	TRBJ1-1	TGTGCCAGCAGCCCGACAGGGTGGCCTGAAGCTTTCTTT	CASSPTGWPEAFF
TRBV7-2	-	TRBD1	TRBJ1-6	TGTGCCAGCAGCCCGAGGACAGGGTTAGGTTCACCCCTCCACTTT	CASSPRTGLGSPLHF